Reported below is one T cell receptor beta chain. Participants spanned ages about 18 to 89 years and resided in roughly 22 US areas. Participant-reported clinical history was the basis for cohort assignment. These data come from a study of blood T cell repertoires in COVID-19. At the level of the study: Symptom resolution, clearance, or two negative PCRs marked the recovered donors of Cohort 3.

As handled by the study authors: Reference gene primer amplification yielded estimated nucleated cell counts. Profiled with immunoSEQ multiplex PCR; TCRdb holds only in-frame clones, not every one. V, J and clone size reflect that table, while D and trimming were determined from the DNA. The sample yields approximately 240,000 clones, 86% seen once. This CDR3 spans 13 amino acids. In germline, CDR1 is LGHNA, CDR2 YSLEER. Trimming cost V 2 bases and J 7 bases; bases outside gene matches: 4. The genes are TRBV4-3 and TRBJ1-1, with TRBD1 matching over 7 bases. The TCR was taken from a woman in her 50s in a cohort exposed to, infected with or recovered from COVID-19 (not recorded which). Sequences were obtained from PBMCs or T cells enriched from blood (not recorded which). The CDR3 protein is CASSQWTGREAFF. The CDR3 nucleotides read TGCGCCAGCAGCCAATGGACAGGCCGTGAAGCTTTCTTT.